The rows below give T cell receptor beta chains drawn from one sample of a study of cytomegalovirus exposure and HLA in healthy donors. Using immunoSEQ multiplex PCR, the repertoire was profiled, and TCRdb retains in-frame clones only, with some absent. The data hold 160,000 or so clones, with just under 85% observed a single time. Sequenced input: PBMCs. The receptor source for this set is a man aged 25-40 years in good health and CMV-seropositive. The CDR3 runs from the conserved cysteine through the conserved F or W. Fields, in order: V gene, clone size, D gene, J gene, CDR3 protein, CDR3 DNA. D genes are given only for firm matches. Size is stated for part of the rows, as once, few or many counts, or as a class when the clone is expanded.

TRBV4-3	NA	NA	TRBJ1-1	CASSQERYGKVAFF	TGCGCCAGCAGCCAAGAAAGGTACGGGAAGGTAGCTTTCTTT
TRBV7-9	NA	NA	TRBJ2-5	CASLPQGPYQETQYF	TGTGCCAGTCTACCACAGGGTCCCTACCAAGAGACCCAGTACTTC
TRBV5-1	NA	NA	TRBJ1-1	CASSLVGASEAFF	TGCGCCAGCAGCTTGGTGGGGGCCTCTGAAGCTTTCTTT
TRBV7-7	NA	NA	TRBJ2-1	CASSLARGIYNEQFF	TGTGCTAGCAGCTTAGCCAGGGGCATCTACAATGAGCAGTTCTTC
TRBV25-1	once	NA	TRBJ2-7	CASSVTGMGMGEQYF	TGTGCCAGCAGTGTCACAGGGATGGGGATGGGCGAGCAGTACTTC
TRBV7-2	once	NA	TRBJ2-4	CASSLVHRPDSGNIQYF	TGTGCCAGCAGCTTAGTTCACCGTCCAGACTCCGGAAACATTCAGTACTTC
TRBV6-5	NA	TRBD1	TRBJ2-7	CASSRDRNYEQYF	TGTGCCAGCAGTCGGGACAGGAACTACGAGCAGTACTTC
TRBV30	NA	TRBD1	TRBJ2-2	CAWSNPGQGDTGELFF	TGTGCCTGGTCAAATCCGGGACAGGGAGACACCGGGGAGCTGTTTTTT
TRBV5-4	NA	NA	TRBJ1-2	CASGGGNYGYTF	TGTGCCAGCGGGGGGGGCAACTATGGCTACACCTTC
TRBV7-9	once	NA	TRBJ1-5	CASSLVAGYRKHF	TGTGCCAGCAGCTTAGTTGCGGGATACAGAAAGCATTTT
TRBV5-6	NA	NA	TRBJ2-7	CASSLFRGGSSSYEQYF	TGTGCCAGCAGCTTGTTCCGCGGCGGATCCAGCTCCTACGAGCAGTACTTC
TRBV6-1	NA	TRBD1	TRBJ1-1	CASRDRKNTEAFF	TGTGCCAGCAGGGACAGGAAGAACACTGAAGCTTTCTTT
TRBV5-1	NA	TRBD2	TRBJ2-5	CASSSGGRPQQETQYF	TGCGCCAGCAGCTCGGGGGGGCGGCCACAACAAGAGACCCAGTACTTC
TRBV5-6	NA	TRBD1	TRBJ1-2	CASSPPGQGWYGYTF	TGTGCCAGCAGCCCCCCAGGACAGGGATGGTATGGCTACACCTTC
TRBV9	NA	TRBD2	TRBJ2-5	CASSVDPLAGDTETQYF	TGTGCCAGCAGCGTAGATCCGCTAGCGGGGGACACAGAGACCCAGTACTTC
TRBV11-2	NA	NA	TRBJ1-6	CASSLGGRSPLHF	TGTGCCAGCAGCTTGGGGGGGCGATCACCCCTCCACTTT
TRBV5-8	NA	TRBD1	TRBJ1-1	CASSWGTGMNTEAFF	TGTGCCAGCAGCTGGGGGACAGGGATGAACACTGAAGCTTTCTTT
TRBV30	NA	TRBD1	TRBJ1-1	CAWHDRGSTEAFF	TGTGCCTGGCACGACAGGGGTTCCACTGAAGCTTTCTTT
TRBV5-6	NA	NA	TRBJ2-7	CASGSTSYEQYF	TGTGCCAGCGGTAGTACCTCCTACGAGCAGTACTTC
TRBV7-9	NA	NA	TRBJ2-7	CASRFPGAGPYEQYF	TGTGCCAGCAGGTTCCCCGGCGCAGGGCCCTACGAGCAGTACTTC
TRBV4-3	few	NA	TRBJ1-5	CASSPLRDQPQHF	TGCGCCAGCAGCCCCCTGCGCGATCAGCCCCAGCATTTT
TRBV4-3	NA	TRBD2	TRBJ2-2	CASSQDGAGGPTGELFF	TGCGCCAGCAGCCAAGACGGGGCGGGGGGGCCGACCGGGGAGCTGTTTTTT
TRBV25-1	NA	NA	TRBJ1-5	CASSGTESNQPQHF	TGTGCCAGCAGTGGGACAGAGAGCAATCAGCCCCAGCATTTT
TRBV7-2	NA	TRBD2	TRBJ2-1	CASTKGGGGSKNEQFF	TGTGCCAGCACCAAAGGAGGCGGGGGATCGAAGAATGAGCAGTTCTTC
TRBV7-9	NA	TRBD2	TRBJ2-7	CASSMTSGGGYEQYF	TGTGCCAGCAGCATGACTAGCGGGGGGGGCTACGAGCAGTACTTC
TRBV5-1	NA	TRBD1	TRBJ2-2	CASSSNRDRGEMFF	TGCGCCAGCAGCTCAAACCGCGACAGGGGAGAAATGTTTTTT
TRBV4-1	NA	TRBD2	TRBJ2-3	CASSHGLAGGITDTQYF	TGCGCCAGCAGCCATGGACTAGCGGGAGGGATCACAGATACGCAGTATTTT
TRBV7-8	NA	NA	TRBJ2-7	CASSPERALTYEQYF	TGTGCCAGCAGCCCAGAGAGGGCCTTAACCTACGAGCAGTACTTC
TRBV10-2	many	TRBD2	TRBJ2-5	CASTSGGVQETQYF	TGCGCCAGCACTAGCGGGGGAGTACAAGAGACCCAGTACTTC
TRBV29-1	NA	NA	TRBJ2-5	CSSARGQETQYF	TGCAGCTCGGCAAGGGGCCAAGAGACCCAGTACTTC
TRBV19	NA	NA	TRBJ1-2	CASSMPRDYGYTF	TGTGCCAGTAGTATGCCCAGGGACTATGGCTACACCTTC
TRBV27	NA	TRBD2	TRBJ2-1	CASSLLLAGGPGFEQFF	TGTGCCAGCAGTTTACTCCTAGCGGGGGGGCCGGGGTTTGAGCAGTTCTTC
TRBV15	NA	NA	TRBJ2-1	CATSAEGGELYEQFF	TGTGCCACCAGCGCCGAAGGCGGGGAGCTCTATGAGCAGTTCTTC
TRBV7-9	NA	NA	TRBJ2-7	CASSSTLTGSSEQYF	TGTGCCAGCAGCTCGACTCTGACAGGATCTAGCGAGCAGTACTTC
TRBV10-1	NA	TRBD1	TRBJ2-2	CASSRPDRGSGELFF	TGCGCCAGCAGCCGACCTGACAGGGGTAGCGGGGAGCTGTTTTTT
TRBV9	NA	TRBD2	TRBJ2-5	CASSPTGLAGQETQYF	TGTGCCAGCAGCCCCACCGGGCTAGCGGGACAAGAGACCCAGTACTTC
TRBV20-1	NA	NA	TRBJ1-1	CSAPVETGAFF	TGCAGTGCCCCCGTGGAAACGGGGGCTTTCTTT
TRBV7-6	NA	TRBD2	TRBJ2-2	CASSLEAGTRALRSTGELFF	TGTGCCAGCAGCTTAGAGGCTGGGACTAGAGCCCTCCGAAGCACCGGGGAGCTGTTTTTT
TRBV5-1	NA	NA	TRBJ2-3	CASSFSQGLTDTQYF	TGCGCCAGCAGCTTCTCTCAGGGGTTGACAGATACGCAGTATTTT